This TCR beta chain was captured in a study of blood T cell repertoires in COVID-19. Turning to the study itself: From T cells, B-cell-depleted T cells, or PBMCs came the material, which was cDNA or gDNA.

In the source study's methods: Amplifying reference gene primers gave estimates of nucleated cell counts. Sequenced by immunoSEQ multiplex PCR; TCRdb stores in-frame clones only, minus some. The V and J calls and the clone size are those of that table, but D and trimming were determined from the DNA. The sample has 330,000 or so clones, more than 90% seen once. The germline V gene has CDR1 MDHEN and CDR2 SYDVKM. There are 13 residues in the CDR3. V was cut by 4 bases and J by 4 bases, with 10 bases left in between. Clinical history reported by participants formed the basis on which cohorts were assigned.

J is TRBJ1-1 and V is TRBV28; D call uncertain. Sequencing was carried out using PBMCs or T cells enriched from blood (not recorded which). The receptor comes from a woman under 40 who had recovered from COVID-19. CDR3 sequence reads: CASSSTPVTEAFF. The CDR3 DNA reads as TGTGCCAGCAGTTCCACTCCGGTCACTGAAGCTTTCTTT.